These 18 T cell receptor beta chains were all obtained from the same sample, sequenced in a study of T cells in Graves' hyperthyroidism and ophthalmopathy. Amplified TCR beta CDR3 regions came from RNA transcripts. HTBI primers were employed in a first-round RT-PCR of the TCR CDR3. TCRdb re-called the multiplex PCR reads with MiXCR, one entry per CDR3 protein. The sample lists more than 350,000 distinct CDR3 sequences, roughly 15% occurring once. Sequencing input: blood. Source of these receptors: a woman aged 55-69 years with Graves' ophthalmopathy.

There are a few counts of this clonotype. The V call is TRBV20-1, the J call TRBJ2-7, with unresolved D. CDR1 DFQATT and CDR2 SNEGSKA come from the germline V gene (reference sequence). The ends were cut back, 1 base at V and 2 bases at J, with 6 bases in the middle. This CDR3 is 12 amino acids long. The CDR3 reads CSARAVTYEQYF. For the CDR3, the DNA is TGCAGTGCTAGAGCTGTTACCTACGAGCAGTACTTC.

This clonotype appeared many times. The CDR3 protein is CASSSSGGGAFTEAFF. CDR3 nucleotides: TGTGCCAGCAGCTCAAGTGGAGGGGGCGCCTTCACTGAAGCTTTCTTT. This chain connects TRBV9 to TRBJ1-1, with 7 bases matching TRBD1. CDR3 length equals 16 residues. Germline-derived CDR1 and CDR2 are SGDLS and YYNGEE. V was clipped by 4 bases and J by 4 bases; unmatched bases: 13. The complete variable domain, with remaining parts taken from reference TRBV9 and TRBJ1-1, reads DSGVTQTPKHLITATGQRVTLRCSPRSGDLSVYWYQQSLDQGLQFLIQYYNGEERAKGNILERFSAQQFPDLHSELNLSSLELGDSALYFCASSSSGGGAFTEAFFGQGTRLTVV.

This clonotype has at least ten counts. The J gene is TRBJ2-7, the V gene TRBV3-1; 10 bases match TRBD2. Trimming took 2 bases from V and 2 from J; bases not matched to a gene: 0. Germline CDR1 reads LGHDT; CDR2 reads YNNKEL (reference sequence). CDR3 length: 14 residues. The CDR3 coding sequence is TGTGCCAGCAGCCAAACTAGCGGGGCCTACGAGCAGTACTTC. It translates to CASSQTSGAYEQYF.

This chain connects TRBV3-1 to TRBJ2-5, with 9 bases lining up with TRBD1. There are 16 residues in the CDR3. Germline V gene sequence: CDR1 LGHDT, CDR2 YNNKEL (reference sequence). The trim removed 5 bases at V and 5 bases at J, leaving 12 bases unmatched. The CDR3: CASSSGTGLTWETQYF. The CDR3 DNA sequence: TGTGCCAGCAGCTCCGGGACAGGGCTAACTTGGGAGACCCAGTACTTC.

This rearrangement joins TRBV20-1 to TRBJ2-5, with D maybe TRBD1 (6 bases). CDR3 length equals 12 residues. Per germline, CDR1 DFQATT and CDR2 SNEGSKA (reference sequence). Trimming took 1 base from V and 5 from J, leaving 8 bases between them. This CDR3 is CSARVRGETQYF. The CDR3, as DNA: TGCAGTGCTAGAGTAAGGGGGGAGACCCAGTACTTC.

The chain employs TRBV25-1 and TRBJ2-1; D is uncertain. The CDR3 has 10 amino acids. Trimming removed 3 bases from V and 8 bases from J, with 2 bases in between. Germline assignment: CDR1 MGHDK and CDR2 SYGVNS. DNA of the CDR3: TGTGCCAGCAGTGACTATGAGCAGTTCTTC. Amino acid sequence: CASSDYEQFF. The full variable domain, with the rest looked up from reference TRBV25-1 and TRBJ2-1, is EADIYQTPRYLVIGTGKKITLECSQTMGHDKMYWYQQDPGMELHLIHYSYGVNSTEKGDLSSESTVSRIRTEHFPLTLESARPSHTSQYLCASSDYEQFFGPGTRLTVL.

This clonotype came up many times. The chain combines TRBV6-2 or TRBV6-3 with TRBJ2-7; perhaps TRBD2 as D (6 bases). Germline values: CDR1 MNHEY, CDR2 SVGEGT. There are 13 residues in the CDR3. Trimming shortened V by 1 base and J by 3 bases, and 7 bases separated the two germline ends. The CDR3 nucleotides read TGTGCCAGCAGTTACTACGGGAGCTACGAGCAGTACTTC. Its translation is CASSYYGSYEQYF.

The rearrangement joins TRBV9 to TRBJ2-2, with D perhaps matching TRBD1 (5 bases). Germline V gives CDR1 SGDLS, CDR2 YYNGEE. The CDR3 totals 16 residues. Trimming pared 2 bases from V and 1 base from J, leaving 12 bases between. CDR3 amino acids: CASSVLPGQNTGELFF. CDR3 DNA: TGTGCCAGCAGCGTCCTCCCTGGACAGAACACCGGGGAGCTGTTTTTT. The complete variable domain, with remaining parts taken from reference TRBV9 and TRBJ2-2, reads DSGVTQTPKHLITATGQRVTLRCSPRSGDLSVYWYQQSLDQGLQFLIQYYNGEERAKGNILERFSAQQFPDLHSELNLSSLELGDSALYFCASSVLPGQNTGELFFGEGSRLTVL.

The chain carries TRBV12-5 and TRBJ2-5, with D unresolved. This CDR3 region has 14 residues. The V gene's germline CDR1 is LGHNT and CDR2 FRNRAP. V was pared by 5 bases and J by 0 bases, with 10 bases between. The DNA of the CDR3 is TGTGCTAGTGGTACCCCCGGGTACCAAGAGACCCAGTACTTC. It translates to CASGTPGYQETQYF.

This clonotype was recorded at least ten times. J is TRBJ2-5 and V is TRBV11-2; tentative D call: TRBD1 (6 bases). Germline CDR1 is SGHAT and CDR2 is FQNNGV. V lost 6 bases and J lost 7, with 21 bases in between. The CDR3 is made up of 15 amino acids. The CDR3 nucleotides read TGTGCCAGCAGTGATCTACGTGGGGACATAGGGACCCAGTACTTC. It translates to CASSDLRGDIGTQYF.

This clonotype came up many times. The chain carries TRBV9 and TRBJ1-1; possible D gene TRBD1, 5 bases. Deletions cut 3 bases from V and 7 bases from J, with 13 bases between. Germline V gene sequence: CDR1 SGDLS, CDR2 YYNGEE. The CDR3 is made up of 13 amino acids. The CDR3 DNA reads TGTGCCAGCAGCGCAACGGAGGGGCTTGAAGCTTTCTTT. It codes for CASSATEGLEAFF.

This chain links TRBV20-1 with TRBJ1-4; D remains unclear. The CDR3 loop spans 13 amino acids. Per germline, CDR1 DFQATT and CDR2 SNEGSKA (reference sequence). Deletions cut 6 bases from V and 4 bases from J, with 12 bases between. As DNA, the CDR3 is TGCAGTGCCCGATCGGACGGTAATGAAAAACTGTTTTTT. Translated, it gives CSARSDGNEKLFF.

In this sample, this clonotype turned up many times. This sequence joins TRBV27 and TRBJ2-7; 14 nucleotides agree with TRBD2. The trim removed 6 bases at V and 6 bases at J, leaving 7 bases unmatched. CDR3 length equals 15 residues. The germline gives CDR1 MNHEY, CDR2 SMNVEV (reference sequence). The CDR3 nucleotides read TGTGCCAGCAGCCGACTAGCGGGAGGGCCATCCGAGCAGTACTTC. Translating it yields CASSRLAGGPSEQYF.

This clonotype was observed many times. The genes are TRBV5-1 and TRBJ2-2; 9 positions agree with TRBD2. The CDR3 sequence is 15 residues long. Germline CDR1 is SGHRS and CDR2 is YFSETQ. With V trimmed by 4 bases and J by 7 bases, 8 bases remained unmatched. CDR3: CASSGTSQEVGELFF. The CDR3, as DNA: TGCGCCAGCAGCGGGACTAGCCAGGAGGTCGGGGAGCTGTTTTTT.

This clonotype was detected many times. The chain couples TRBV2 to TRBJ2-5; unclear D gene. Per germline, CDR1 SNHLY and CDR2 FYNNEI. V lost 4 bases, J lost 5 bases, and 17 bases lay in between. The length of the CDR3 is 15 residues. CDR3 amino acids: CASSAISVQRETQYF. For the CDR3, the DNA is TGTGCCAGCAGTGCTATCTCAGTACAACGGGAGACCCAGTACTTC.

The gene calls are TRBV5-1 and TRBJ2-1; 9 bases are a match to TRBD1. Germline V lookup: CDR1 SGHRS, CDR2 YFSETQ. This CDR3 has 16 residues. Trimming at V came to 3 bases and at J to 3 bases, leaving 7 bases not matched to a gene. The CDR3 spells CASSSTGTGIYNEQFF. DNA of the CDR3: TGCGCCAGCAGCTCCACCGGGACAGGGATCTACAATGAGCAGTTCTTC.

This chain joins TRBV27 and TRBJ2-1; D is uncertain. The length of the CDR3 is 15 residues. Deletions cut 0 bases from V and 1 base from J, with 7 bases between. Germline-derived CDR1 and CDR2 are MNHEY and SMNVEV (reference sequence). CDR3 sequence reads: CASSLSRLSYNEQFF. The DNA of the CDR3 is TGTGCCAGCAGTTTATCGCGACTGTCCTACAATGAGCAGTTCTTC.

This clonotype was seen at least ten times. The chain is built from TRBV12-3 or TRBV12-4 and TRBJ2-5; TRBD1 matches at 7 bases. V lost 6 bases to trimming and J lost 4 bases; unmatched junction nucleotides: 2. This CDR3 is built from 12 residues. The CDR3, as DNA: TGTGCCAGCAGCAGGGGGTTAGAGACCCAGTACTTC. Its translation is CASSRGLETQYF.